The 25 T cell receptor beta chains below come from one sample, sequenced in a study of regulatory T cells in long-lasting Graves disease. Time point described: persistent/refractory GD, antithyroid drugs over 5 years with positive TRAb. Making the TCR library involved RNA that had been extracted from PBMCs. Libraries of TCR beta came from iRepertoire HTBI primers plus Arm-PCR of CDR3 regions. TCRdb processed the multiplex PCR reads anew with MiXCR; each CDR3 protein has one entry. Seen here are approximately 440,000 distinct CDR3 sequences, around a quarter observed once, and the top ten hold about a quarter. This sample comprised peripheral blood mononuclear cells (PBMCs), obtained when the disease was refractory, from a patient treated with antithyroid drugs. The receptor source for this set is a female donor with Graves disease.

This clonotype was seen only a few times. This chain joins TRBV20-1 and TRBJ1-2; D is perhaps TRBD1 (5 bases). Between the trimmed V and J ends, which lost 8 bases and 1 base, there was a span of 11 bases. Germline V lookup: CDR1 DFQATT, CDR2 SNEGSKA (reference sequence). The CDR3 covers 12 residues. The CDR3, as DNA: TGCAGTCCCCAGGACAATAACTATGGCTACACCTTC. Protein product: CSPQDNNYGYTF.

This clonotype was picked up a small number of times. The chain couples TRBV12-3 or TRBV12-4 to TRBJ2-5; TRBD2 aligns across 12 bases. This CDR3 region has 16 residues. V lost 4 bases and J lost 0; bases outside the gene matches: 3. CDR3 sequence reads: CASSSWTSGNQETQYF. DNA of the CDR3: TGTGCCAGCAGTTCTTGGACTAGCGGGAACCAAGAGACCCAGTACTTC.

The chain uses TRBV6-4 and TRBJ2-7; TRBD2 matches 8 bases. The V and J ends lost 6 bases and 2 bases, in that order; junction bases with no gene match: 9. Looked up from germline, CDR1 is MRHNA and CDR2 is SNTAGT. The CDR3 runs 15 residues. DNA of the CDR3: TGTGCCAGCAGGAGAAGCGGGGGCGGGGCCTACGAGCAGTACTTC. Translated: CASRRSGGGAYEQYF.

DNA of the CDR3: TGTGCCAGCAGCCCACGGACAGGCGAAGCTAACTATGGCTACACCTTC. Amino acids: CASSPRTGEANYGYTF. V and J are TRBV12-3 or TRBV12-4 and TRBJ1-2, with 7 nucleotides matching TRBD1. Unmatched junction bases numbered 10, after V lost 6 bases and J lost 0 bases. This CDR3 contains 16 residues.

This clonotype was counted ten times or more. The chain couples TRBV29-1 to TRBJ2-5, with D perhaps TRBD2 (5 bases). Germline CDR1 is SQVTM and CDR2 is ANQGSEA. This CDR3 region has 12 residues. V was pared by 7 bases and J by 1 base, with 10 bases between. The CDR3 protein is CSGTGSQETQYF. The CDR3 DNA reads TGCAGCGGGACGGGAAGCCAAGAGACCCAGTACTTC.

The chain uses TRBV20-1 and TRBJ2-7; 11 bases are shared with TRBD2. The CDR3 is 17 amino acids. Germline loops: CDR1 DFQATT, CDR2 SNEGSKA (reference sequence). Trimming took 0 bases from V and 4 from J; bases not matched to a gene: 11. CDR3 bases: TGCAGTGCTAGAGATGGGACTTTAGCGGGAGGGCCTTACGAGCAGTACTTC. Encoded protein: CSARDGTLAGGPYEQYF.

This clonotype was found many times. The J gene is TRBJ2-5, the V gene TRBV15; 7 bases agree with TRBD2. The CDR3 covers 16 residues. V lost 3 bases and J lost 1; bases outside the gene matches: 8. Germline loops: CDR1 LNHNV, CDR2 YYDKDF (reference sequence). The CDR3 loop reads CATSSNGGTAQETQYF. The CDR3 DNA sequence: TGTGCCACCAGCAGTAACGGGGGGACTGCCCAAGAGACCCAGTACTTC. Using reference TRBV15 and TRBJ2-5 for the parts outside the CDR3, the full variable domain is DAMVIQNPRYQVTQFGKPVTLSCSQTLNHNVMYWYQQKSSQAPKLLFHYYDKDFNNEADTPDNFQSRRPNTSFCFLDIRSPGLGDTAMYLCATSSNGGTAQETQYFGPGTRLLVL.

The chain combines TRBV12-3 or TRBV12-4 with TRBJ1-6; D not resolved. V lost 7 bases and J lost 6, with 16 bases in between. CDR3 length equals 15 residues. The CDR3 DNA is TGTGCCAGCACTTTTCGGGGAGGAGTTAATTCACCCCTCCACTTT. Translation: CASTFRGGVNSPLHF.

The chain employs TRBV7-9 and TRBJ2-1; perhaps TRBD1 as D (6 bases). From germline, CDR1 is SEHNR and CDR2 FQNEAQ (reference sequence). The CDR3 runs to 15 residues. Between the trimmed V and J ends, which lost 3 bases and 3 bases, there was a span of 12 bases. Here the CDR3 reads CASSFGRGNYNEQFF. The CDR3 nucleotides read TGTGCCAGCAGCTTTGGCAGGGGAAACTACAATGAGCAGTTCTTC.

This clonotype was detected a few times. The rearrangement links TRBV20-1 to TRBJ1-1, with D possibly being TRBD1 (6 bases). The CDR3 is made up of 14 amino acids. CDR1 and CDR2 (germline): DFQATT, SNEGSKA (reference sequence). Trimming took off 0 bases at V and 5 bases at J, with 13 bases between the two ends. The CDR3 sequence: CSARDWGAGTEAFF. In DNA, the CDR3 is TGCAGTGCTAGAGATTGGGGGGCCGGGACTGAAGCTTTCTTT.

This clonotype has more than one count but fewer than ten. The rearrangement links TRBV6-1 to TRBJ2-6, with D possibly matching TRBD1 (6 bases). V was trimmed by 6 bases and J by 0 bases, leaving 9 bases between them. CDR1 is MNHNS and CDR2 is SASEGT in the germline V gene. This CDR3 comprises 15 residues. The CDR3 loop reads CASRGASSGANVLTF. CDR3 sequence (DNA): TGTGCCAGCAGGGGGGCAAGCTCTGGGGCCAACGTCCTGACTTTC.

This chain uses TRBV3-1 with TRBJ1-6; D is unclear. The CDR3 sequence is 15 residues long. Germline V gene sequence: CDR1 LGHDT, CDR2 YNNKEL (reference sequence). Trimming took 2 bases from V and 9 from J, leaving 14 bases between them. The CDR3 coding sequence is TGTGCCAGCAGCCAATGGACGGGGATGAGTTCACCCCTCCACTTT. This gives the protein CASSQWTGMSSPLHF.

The V gene is TRBV25-1, the J gene TRBJ2-5; 10 nucleotides agree with TRBD1. J lost 4 bases, V lost 10 bases, and 6 bases had no gene match. This CDR3 has 13 residues. Germline values: CDR1 MGHDK, CDR2 SYGVNS. The CDR3 DNA reads as TGTGCCATCCAAGGACAGGGGGTAGAGACCCAGTACTTC. This codes for CAIQGQGVETQYF.

This chain uses TRBV9 with TRBJ2-7, with 10 positions matching TRBD2. Germline assignment: CDR1 SGDLS and CDR2 YYNGEE. The ends lost 3 bases at V and 1 base at J; junction bases unmatched: 4. This CDR3 is built from 15 residues. Here the CDR3 reads CASSARAGGSYEQYF. The CDR3 DNA reads as TGTGCCAGCAGCGCCCGAGCGGGAGGGTCCTACGAGCAGTACTTC.

The V gene is TRBV29-1, the J gene TRBJ2-5, with 10 bases that match TRBD2. The CDR3 contains 17 residues. Germline CDR1 and CDR2: SQVTM and ANQGSEA. Losses at the gene ends were 1 base for V and 0 bases for J; bases not matched to a gene: 8. The DNA of the CDR3 is TGCAGCGTTGAAGGGCTAGCGGGAGTTTCGAACCAAGAGACCCAGTACTTC. Translated: CSVEGLAGVSNQETQYF.

This clonotype was detected many times. The chain couples TRBV12-3 or TRBV12-4 to TRBJ2-5, with 8 nucleotides matching TRBD1. V shed 4 bases and J 3 bases; nucleotides not matched to a gene: 4. The CDR3 sequence is 14 residues long. CDR3: CASSSPDREETQYF. The CDR3 bases are TGTGCCAGCAGTTCTCCGGACAGGGAAGAGACCCAGTACTTC.

The V call is TRBV27, the J call TRBJ1-1; possibly TRBD1 for D (6 bases). V was clipped by 6 bases and J by 3 bases, with 17 bases between them. The germline CDR1 and CDR2 sequences are MNHEY and SMNVEV (reference sequence). The CDR3 consists of 15 residues. The CDR3 here is CASSYTGSPDTEAFF. In DNA form, the CDR3 reads TGTGCCAGCAGCTATACAGGGAGCCCTGACACTGAAGCTTTCTTT.

A few counts support this clonotype. The chain carries TRBV5-1 and TRBJ2-5; 8 bases match TRBD2. Germline lookup yields CDR1 SGHRS and CDR2 YFSETQ. The CDR3 has 16 residues. J gave up 2 bases and V 0 bases, and 6 bases lay outside the gene matches. The CDR3 DNA sequence: TGCGCCAGCAGCTTGGCCTTGGGACTAGAACAAGAGACCCAGTACTTC. This gives the protein CASSLALGLEQETQYF.

This clonotype was seen many times. V usage is TRBV7-2 and J usage is TRBJ1-5; 9 bases align to TRBD1. The CDR3 runs 15 residues. Germline V lookup: CDR1 SGHTA, CDR2 FQGNSA. V shed 6 bases and J 6 bases; nucleotides not matched to a gene: 9. The chain's CDR3 is CASRQTGGLSQPQHF. The CDR3 DNA is TGTGCCAGCAGACAAACAGGGGGCCTCAGTCAGCCCCAGCATTTT.

Only a few counts were recorded for this clonotype. The V and J genes are TRBV19 and TRBJ2-7, with D perhaps given as TRBD1 or TRBD2 (6 bases each). Germline V gene sequence: CDR1 LNHDA, CDR2 SQIVND (reference sequence). CDR3 length: 15 residues. Trimming stripped 1 base from V and 2 bases from J, with 12 bases between. The CDR3 is CASSIVGRGPYEQYF. The CDR3 bases are TGTGCCAGTAGTATAGTCGGACGGGGGCCCTACGAGCAGTACTTC.

This chain links TRBV12-3 or TRBV12-4 with TRBJ2-2; 10 positions agree with TRBD2. This CDR3 contains 19 residues. With 6 bases clipped from V and 1 base from J, the junction kept 14 bases outside the gene matches. CDR3 loop: CASSAVGTRLAGNTGELFF. CDR3 bases: TGTGCCAGCAGCGCGGTAGGGACCCGACTAGCGGGGAACACCGGGGAGCTGTTTTTT.

This clonotype came up a few times. This chain connects TRBV24-1 to TRBJ2-2, with D possibly being TRBD2 (5 bases). The CDR3 spans 15 residues. CDR1 is KGHDR and CDR2 is SFDVKD in the germline V gene. V was trimmed by 0 bases and J by 1 base, leaving 5 bases between them. This chain's CDR3 is CATSDLRGNTGELFF. CDR3 nucleotide sequence: TGTGCCACCAGTGATTTGCGGGGGAACACCGGGGAGCTGTTTTTT.

There are many counts of this clonotype. The CDR3 region has the DNA TGCAGTGCTCCCCAACCCCAGGGTGGAGTAGCCAAAAACATTCAGTACTTC. This sequence encodes CSAPQPQGGVAKNIQYF. The rearrangement joins TRBV20-1 to TRBJ2-4; perhaps TRBD1 as D (5 bases). CDR3 length: 17 residues. From germline, CDR1 is DFQATT and CDR2 SNEGSKA (reference sequence). The V end lost 5 bases, the J end lost 0 bases, and 20 bases lay between the germline ends.

The genes are TRBV12-5 and TRBJ2-1; 12 bases line up with TRBD2. Germline assignment: CDR1 LGHNT and CDR2 FRNRAP. The CDR3 contains 15 residues. V dropped 1 base and J dropped 9; count of bases not matched to a gene: 4. CDR3 nucleotides: TGTGCTAGTGGTTTGGCTAGCGGGAGGGTTGTTGAGCAGTTCTTC. This sequence encodes CASGLASGRVVEQFF.

V gene TRBV6-5 combines with J gene TRBJ2-3, with 7 bases lining up with TRBD2. Germline assignment: CDR1 MNHEY and CDR2 SVGAGI. J was trimmed by 0 bases and V by 4 bases; bases with no gene match: 10. The CDR3 totals 17 residues. Here the CDR3 reads CASSSGSGTTSTDTQYF. For the CDR3, the DNA is TGTGCCAGCAGTTCCGGAAGCGGGACCACTAGCACAGATACGCAGTATTTT.